The present TCR beta chain was sequenced within a study of cytomegalovirus exposure and HLA in healthy donors. Trimming cost V 4 bases and J 8 bases; bases outside gene matches: 21. The CDR3 extends over 19 amino acids. CDR1 and CDR2 (germline): LGHNA, YNFKEQ. Details on this clone: The antigen is unknown.

Study-level findings and limits: The TCR clusters that emerged in the first cohort tended, a later analysis found, to co-occur in the roughly 110 validation repertoires. In vitro data verified a few CMV-associated chains as specific for CMV antigens. The classifier was said to identify cytomegalovirus status with high specificity and sensitivity. Rare TCR sequences predominated, though certain public TCRs were found in many donors.

Generated by immunoSEQ multiplex PCR, the TCRdb table keeps only in-frame clones and is missing some. In the table there are some 67,000 clones, about 94% of which are singletons. The sequencing sample was made of PBMCs. The chain carries TRBV4-2 and TRBJ2-3; 10 nucleotides agree with TRBD2. This receptor was identified in a woman younger than 30 in good health and CMV-seronegative. In DNA, the CDR3 is TGTGCCAGCAGCCGCGGACTAAGCGGGGGGGTTTCGGGAAGAGCTACGCAGTATTTT. Protein: CASSRGLSGGVSGRATQYF.